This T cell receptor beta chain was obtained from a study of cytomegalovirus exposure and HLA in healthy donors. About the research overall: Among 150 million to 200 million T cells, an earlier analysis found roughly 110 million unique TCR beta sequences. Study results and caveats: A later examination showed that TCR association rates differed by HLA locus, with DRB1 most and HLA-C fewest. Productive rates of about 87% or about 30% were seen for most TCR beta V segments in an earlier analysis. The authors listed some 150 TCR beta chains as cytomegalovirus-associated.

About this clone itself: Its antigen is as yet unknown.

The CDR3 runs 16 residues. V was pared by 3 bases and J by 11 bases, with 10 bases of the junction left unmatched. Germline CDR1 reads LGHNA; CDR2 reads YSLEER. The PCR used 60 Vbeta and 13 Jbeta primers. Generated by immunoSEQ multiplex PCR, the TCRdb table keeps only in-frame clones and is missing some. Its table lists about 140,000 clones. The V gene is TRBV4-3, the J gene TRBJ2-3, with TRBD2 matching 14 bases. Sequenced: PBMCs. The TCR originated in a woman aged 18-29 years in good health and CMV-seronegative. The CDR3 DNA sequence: TGCGCCAGCAGCCATTCCGGGACTAGCGGGAGCTGGGTGCAGTATTTT. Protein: CASSHSGTSGSWVQYF.